A single sample gave rise to the 17 T cell receptor beta chains below, sequenced in a study of cytomegalovirus exposure and HLA in healthy donors. This PCR relied on a set of 60 Vbeta primers and 13 Jbeta primers. Sequencing was performed with immunoSEQ multiplex PCR; in TCRdb, only in-frame clones are kept and a portion is missing. The repertoire consists of 180,000 or so clones, with under 90% occurring once and the leading ten covering roughly 0.098%. Sequencing used PBMCs. All receptors come from a boy between 2 and 10 years old in good health and CMV-seronegative.

The genes are TRBV5-5 and TRBJ1-3; D perhaps matches TRBD1 (6 bases). Germline V CDR1 and CDR2: SGHKS, YYEKEE (reference sequence). The CDR3 is 14 amino acids. V dropped 4 bases and J dropped 0 bases, with 8 bases sitting between them. Written as DNA, the CDR3 is TGTGCCAGCAGCCGGACAGACTCTGGAAACACCATATATTTT. The encoded protein is CASSRTDSGNTIYF.

The chain employs TRBV7-9 and TRBJ1-2; D unclear. This CDR3 is built from 15 residues. Germline assignment: CDR1 SEHNR and CDR2 FQNEAQ (reference sequence). The V end was cut by 0 bases, the J end by 3 bases, with 11 bases between. DNA of the CDR3: TGTGCCAGCAGCTTAGCGCGGGCGGGATACTATGGCTACACCTTC. Translated: CASSLARAGYYGYTF.

Only a few counts were recorded for this clone. The CDR3 protein is CASSLTVGDGTGELFF. The CDR3 coding sequence is TGTGCCAGCAGCTTGACCGTAGGGGATGGCACCGGGGAGCTGTTTTTT. This rearrangement joins TRBV5-6 to TRBJ2-2; possible D gene TRBD1, 5 bases. Germline lookup yields CDR1 SGHDT and CDR2 YYEEEE. This CDR3 has 16 residues. Trimming removed 1 base at V and 4 bases at J, with 14 bases between.

This chain connects TRBV4-3 to TRBJ1-1; D not resolved. Germline V gives CDR1 LGHNA, CDR2 YSLEER. This CDR3 has 16 amino acids. V was clipped by 0 bases and J by 0 bases, with 11 bases between them. The CDR3 bases are TGCGCCAGCAGCCAAGAATGGGCCAGTCTGAACACTGAAGCTTTCTTT. Its protein is CASSQEWASLNTEAFF.

The chain couples TRBV5-4 to TRBJ2-7; TRBD1 matches at 10 bases. The CDR3 contains 15 residues. The germline gives CDR1 SGHNT, CDR2 YYREEE (reference sequence). The V and J ends lost 3 bases and 3 bases, in that order; junction bases with no gene match: 6. In DNA form, the CDR3 reads TGTGCCAGCAGCTACACGGGACAGGGGCTCTACGAGCAGTACTTC. It is translated as CASSYTGQGLYEQYF.

The rearrangement joins TRBV6-4 to TRBJ2-1; 7 bases map to TRBD1. Trimming took 6 bases from V and 7 from J; bases not matched to a gene: 12. Per the germline V gene, CDR1 is MRHNA and CDR2 is SNTAGT. The CDR3 is 15 residues long. CDR3 residues: CASRSSTGHTNEQFF. CDR3 DNA sequence: TGTGCCAGCAGATCATCGACAGGGCATACTAATGAGCAGTTCTTC.

V is TRBV7-2 and J is TRBJ1-5; possibly TRBD1 for D (5 bases). The germline gives CDR1 SGHTA, CDR2 FQGNSA. The V and J ends lost 5 bases and 7 bases respectively, with 18 bases between them. This CDR3 spans 15 amino acids. CDR3 amino acids: CASSIFQGLGQPQHF. CDR3 bases: TGTGCCAGCAGCATATTCCAGGGCTTGGGGCAGCCCCAGCATTTT.

This chain joins TRBV5-6 and TRBJ2-3; a possible D gene is TRBD1 (6 bases). CDR1 SGHDT and CDR2 YYEEEE come from the germline V gene. The CDR3 runs 13 residues. V dropped 3 bases and J dropped 5 bases, with 10 bases sitting between them. CDR3 nucleotides: TGTGCCAGCAGCTGGCAGGGGAAAGATACGCAGTATTTT. Its protein product is CASSWQGKDTQYF.

The chain combines TRBV5-1 with TRBJ1-3; D not resolved. Germline V gene lookup returns CDR1 SGHRS and CDR2 YFSETQ. This CDR3 contains 16 residues. V shed 3 bases and J shed 0 bases, with 13 bases lying between them. This chain's CDR3 is CASSSGSGSSGNTIYF. The CDR3 bases are TGCGCCAGCAGCTCTGGCAGCGGCTCCTCTGGAAACACCATATATTTT.

On this clone: Compared with germline, one end of the junction differs, possibly owing to a read error. This chain links TRBV7-2 with TRBJ2-5; TRBD2 is a possible D gene (5 bases). The germline CDR1 and CDR2 sequences are SGHTA and FQGNSA. This CDR3 contains 15 residues. CDR3 nucleotides: TGTGCCAGCAGCTTAGTTCGGGGTGGGCAAGAGGCCCAGTACTTC. The encoded protein is CASSLVRGGQEAQYF. Full variable domain (remainder filled in from reference TRBV7-2 and TRBJ2-5): GAGVSQSPSNKVTEKGKDVELRCDPISGHTALYWYRQSLGQGLEFLIYFQGNSAPDKSGLPSDRFSAERTGGSVSTLTIQRTQQEDSAVYLCASSLVRGGQEAQYFGPGTRLLVL.

The chain employs TRBV5-1 and TRBJ1-1; 7 bases agree with TRBD1. This CDR3 has 16 amino acids. The junction had 10 bases not matched to a gene; V was cut back by 0 bases and J by 5 bases. Germline V gives CDR1 SGHRS, CDR2 YFSETQ. CDR3 residues: CASSLEGSRGWTEAFF. Here the CDR3 DNA reads TGCGCCAGCAGCTTGGAGGGGTCCAGGGGGTGGACTGAAGCTTTCTTT. The full variable domain, in which reference TRBV5-1 and TRBJ1-1 provide the parts outside the CDR3, is KAGVTQTPRYLIKTRGQQVTLSCSPISGHRSVSWYQQTPGQGLQFLFEYFSETQRNKGNFPGRFSGRQFSNSRSEMNVSTLELGDSALYLCASSLEGSRGWTEAFFGQGTRLTVV.

The chain links TRBV4-3 to TRBJ1-6, with D possibly matching TRBD1 (5 bases). V was shortened by 4 bases and J by 9 bases, with 16 bases between the two germline ends. The length of the CDR3 is 15 residues. Germline CDR1 and CDR2: LGHNA and YSLEER. CDR3 sequence: CASSRANQGGSPLHF. The CDR3 DNA follows: TGCGCCAGCAGCCGGGCAAACCAGGGCGGTTCACCCCTCCACTTT.

On this clone: The junction departs from the called germline gene at one end, perhaps through a read error. This rearrangement joins TRBV7-7 to TRBJ1-1, with TRBD1 identical over 7 bases. Germline V lookup: CDR1 SSHAT, CDR2 FNYEAQ (reference sequence). This CDR3 region has 17 residues. CDR3 bases: TGTGCTAGCAGCTTAGAGGGGGCCAGTTCTGAGGAGGGTGAAGCTTTCTTT. It specifies CASSLEGASSEEGEAFF.

V usage is TRBV5-6 and J usage is TRBJ1-6, with D unresolved. The length of the CDR3 is 13 residues. V lost 0 bases and J 10 bases, leaving 8 bases between the germline ends. Germline CDR1 and CDR2: SGHDT and YYEEEE. For the CDR3, the DNA is TGTGCCAGCAGCTTGGCCCCGGGGTCACCCCTCCACTTT. Its translation is CASSLAPGSPLHF.

Concerning this clone itself: Sequence at one end of the junction differs from germline and may be a read error. The V gene is TRBV5-4, the J gene TRBJ2-7; D is ambiguous. Germline V gene sequence: CDR1 SGHNT, CDR2 YYREEE (reference sequence). CDR3 size: 13 residues. CDR3 region: CASSAGTSSKENF. DNA for the CDR3: TGTGCCAGCAGCGCCGGTACGTCGAGTAAGGAGAACTTC. The full variable domain, rest sourced from reference TRBV5-4 and TRBJ2-7, is ETGVTQSPTHLIKTRGQQVTLRCSSQSGHNTVSWYQQALGQGPQFIFQYYREEENGRGNFPPRFSGLQFPNYSSELNVNALELDDSALYLCASSAGTSSKENFGPGTRLTVT.

This chain connects TRBV7-3 to TRBJ2-1; 8 nucleotides match TRBD1. After removal of 6 bases from V and 1 base from J, the junction contained 5 bases not matched to a gene. The CDR3 is made up of 15 amino acids. Germline CDR1 is SGHTA and CDR2 is FQGTGA. The CDR3 nucleotides read TGTGCCAGCAGTTACCAGGGGGCATCCTACAATGAGCAGTTCTTC. This translates into CASSYQGASYNEQFF. Combining the CDR3 with reference TRBV7-3 and TRBJ2-1 gives the whole variable domain GAGVSQTPSNKVTEKGKYVELRCDPISGHTALYWYRQSLGQGPEFLIYFQGTGAADDSGLPNDRFFAVRPEGSVSTLKIQRTERGDSAVYLCASSYQGASYNEQFFGPGTRLTVL.

In DNA, the CDR3 is TGTGCCAGCAGCTTGTCGGTGAATGAGCAGTTCTTC. Amino acids: CASSLSVNEQFF. This chain connects TRBV5-4 to TRBJ2-1, with no clear D. This CDR3 is 12 amino acids long. V was clipped by 1 base and J by 7 bases, with 6 bases between them. Germline values: CDR1 SGHNT, CDR2 YYREEE (reference sequence).